These T cell receptor beta chains were read from a single sample in a study of T cell changes during pregnancy in multiple sclerosis. Measured with immunoSEQ multiplex PCR; TCRdb has only the in-frame clones, and not every one. The table records more than 60,000 clones, about 91% of them present only once. The source was peripheral blood, collected before pregnancy. Source of these receptors: a female donor with multiple sclerosis, enrolled in a pregnancy study. The CDR3 runs from the conserved cysteine through the conserved F or W. The D gene is left open where the match is weak. Clone size is not always given. Where it is, it says once, few, many or a class for expanded clones.

>TRBV4-1|TRBJ2-2|.|once
TGCGCCAGCAGCCCCCGACTAGAGTTGAGAGCCGGGGAGCTGTTTTTT
CASSPRLELRAGELFF
>TRBV5-1|TRBJ2-7|TRBD1|.
TGCGCCAGCAGCATCCGGGACAGGGGCTACGAGCAGTACTTC
CASSIRDRGYEQYF
>TRBV6-5|TRBJ2-7|.|.
TGTGCCAGCAGTACCCCTGGGCAGGGGACCTACGAGCAGTACTTC
CASSTPGQGTYEQYF
>TRBV6-5|TRBJ2-1|.|once
TGTGCCAGCAGTTACAGCAGGGGGGCTTACAATGAGCAGTTCTTC
CASSYSRGAYNEQFF
>TRBV7-9|TRBJ2-7|.|few
TGTGCCAGCAGCTTGGTAGACATAGCCTACGAGCAGTACTTC
CASSLVDIAYEQYF
>TRBV30|TRBJ2-3|.|.
TGTGCCTGGGGACAATTAGACGCAGATACGCAGTATTTT
CAWGQLDADTQYF
>TRBV7-9|TRBJ1-2|TRBD1|.
TGTGCCAGCAGCCAATGGACAGGGGGCGATGACTATGGCTACACCTTC
CASSQWTGGDDYGYTF
>TRBV20-1|TRBJ1-1|TRBD1|.
TGCAGTGCTACAGGGGGCACTGAAGCTTTCTTT
CSATGGTEAFF
>TRBV20-1|TRBJ2-5|.|.
TGCAGTGGAAAGGGGCAAGAGACCCAGTACTTC
CSGKGQETQYF
>TRBV5-6|TRBJ2-4|TRBD2|.
TGTGCCAGCAGTCCACTAGCGGGGGGCTTAGCCAAAAACATTCAGTACTTC
CASSPLAGGLAKNIQYF
>TRBV9|TRBJ2-3|TRBD2|.
TGTGCCAGCAGCGTAGAACCGGGGGGGCCTACAGATACGCAGTATTTT
CASSVEPGGPTDTQYF
>TRBV15|TRBJ1-3|.|.
TGTGCCACCAGCAGCGGGACATCAGACTCTGGAAACACCATATATTTT
CATSSGTSDSGNTIYF
>TRBV7-7|TRBJ2-1|TRBD1|.
TGTGCCAGCAGCTTAGAGGTCAGGGGGCCCGCCTACAATGAGCAGTTCTTC
CASSLEVRGPAYNEQFF
>TRBV4-2|TRBJ1-2|.|.
TGTGCCAGCAGCCAAGAGTCAGATCCTAACTATGGCTACACCTTC
CASSQESDPNYGYTF
>TRBV5-5|TRBJ1-1|.|.
TGTGCCAGCAGCCCAGGGGTGGGTCCGGGGAACACTGAAGCTTTCTTT
CASSPGVGPGNTEAFF
>TRBV7-3|TRBJ1-1|.|many
TGTGCCAGCAGCTTAACGGGGCTCGGCACTGAAGCTTTCTTT
CASSLTGLGTEAFF
>TRBV7-9|TRBJ1-4|.|.
TGTGCCAGCAGCCCAAGGGGGGGACCAACTAATGAAAAACTGTTTTTT
CASSPRGGPTNEKLFF
>TRBV7-2|TRBJ1-5|.|once
TGTGCCAGCAGCTTAGTCCGTTTCAATCAGCCCCAGCATTTT
CASSLVRFNQPQHF
>TRBV7-2|TRBJ1-3|TRBD1|.
TGTGCCAGCAGCTTATCAGGGGGCGCTGGAAACACCATATATTTT
CASSLSGGAGNTIYF
>TRBV11-2|TRBJ2-3|TRBD2|.
TGTGCCAGCAGCGTTAGCGGGGGGGCCATATGGGATACGCAGTATTTT
CASSVSGGAIWDTQYF